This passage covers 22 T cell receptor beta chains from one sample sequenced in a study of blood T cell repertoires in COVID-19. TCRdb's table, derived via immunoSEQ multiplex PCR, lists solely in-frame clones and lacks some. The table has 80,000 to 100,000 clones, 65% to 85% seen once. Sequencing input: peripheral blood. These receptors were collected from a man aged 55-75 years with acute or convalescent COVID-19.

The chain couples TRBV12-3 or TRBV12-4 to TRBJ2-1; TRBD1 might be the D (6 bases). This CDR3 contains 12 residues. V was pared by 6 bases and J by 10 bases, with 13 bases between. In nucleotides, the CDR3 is TGTGCCAGCAGCCCCGGACAGATCGAGCAGTTCTTC. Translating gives CASSPGQIEQFF.

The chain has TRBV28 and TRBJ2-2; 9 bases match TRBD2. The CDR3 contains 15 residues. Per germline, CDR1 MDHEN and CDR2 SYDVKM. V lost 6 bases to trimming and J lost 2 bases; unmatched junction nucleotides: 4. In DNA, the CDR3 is TGTGCCAGCAGCCCGGGACTAGCCAACACCGGGGAGCTGTTTTTT. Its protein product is CASSPGLANTGELFF.

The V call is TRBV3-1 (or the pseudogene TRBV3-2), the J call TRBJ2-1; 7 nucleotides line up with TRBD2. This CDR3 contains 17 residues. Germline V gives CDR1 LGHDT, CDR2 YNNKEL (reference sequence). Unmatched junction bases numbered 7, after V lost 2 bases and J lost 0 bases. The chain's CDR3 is CASSQWDRGGSYNEQFF. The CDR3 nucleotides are TGTGCCAGCAGCCAATGGGATCGCGGGGGCTCCTACAATGAGCAGTTCTTC.

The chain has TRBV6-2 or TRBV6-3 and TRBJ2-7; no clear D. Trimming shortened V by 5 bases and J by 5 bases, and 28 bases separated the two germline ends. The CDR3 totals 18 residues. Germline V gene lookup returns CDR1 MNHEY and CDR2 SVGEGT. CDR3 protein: CASSPINGPPTKPDEQYF. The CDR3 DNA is TGTGCCAGCAGTCCGATCAATGGTCCTCCTACCAAACCCGACGAGCAGTACTTC.

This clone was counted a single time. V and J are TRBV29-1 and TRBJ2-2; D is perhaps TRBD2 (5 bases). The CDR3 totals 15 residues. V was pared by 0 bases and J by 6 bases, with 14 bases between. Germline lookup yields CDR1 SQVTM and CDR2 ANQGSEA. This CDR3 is CSVEEVSGVAGELFF. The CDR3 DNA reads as TGCAGCGTTGAAGAGGTGTCCGGGGTAGCCGGGGAGCTGTTTTTT.

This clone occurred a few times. Written as DNA, the CDR3 is TGTGCCAGCAGCCTTGCGGGGGGGCCAACAGATACGCAGTATTTT. Its protein product is CASSLAGGPTDTQYF. The chain joins TRBV6-2 or TRBV6-3 to TRBJ2-3; 9 bases are shared with TRBD2. The V segment lost 6 bases and the J segment 3 bases; nucleotides outside the gene matches: 7. The CDR3 totals 15 residues. Germline V gene data show CDR1 as MNHEY and CDR2 as SVGEGT.

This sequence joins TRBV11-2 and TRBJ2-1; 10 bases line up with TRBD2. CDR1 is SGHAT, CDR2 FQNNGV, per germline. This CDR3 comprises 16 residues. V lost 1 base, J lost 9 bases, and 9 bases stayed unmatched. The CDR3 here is CASSLGWLAGVFEQFF. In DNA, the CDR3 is TGTGCCAGCAGCTTAGGGTGGCTAGCGGGAGTGTTTGAGCAGTTCTTC.

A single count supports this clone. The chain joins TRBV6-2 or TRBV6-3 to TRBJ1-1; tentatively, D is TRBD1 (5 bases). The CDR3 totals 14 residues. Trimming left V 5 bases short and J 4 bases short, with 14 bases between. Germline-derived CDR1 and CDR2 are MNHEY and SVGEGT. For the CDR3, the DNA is TGTGCCAGCAGTCTGTTCGGGGGGAGCACTGAAGCTTTCTTT. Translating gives CASSLFGGSTEAFF.

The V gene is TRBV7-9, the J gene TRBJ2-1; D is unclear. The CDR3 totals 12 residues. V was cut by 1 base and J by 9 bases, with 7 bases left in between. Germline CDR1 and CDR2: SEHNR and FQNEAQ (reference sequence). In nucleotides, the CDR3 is TGTGCCAGCAGCTTAGGGCCTGGTGAGCAGTTCTTC. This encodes CASSLGPGEQFF.

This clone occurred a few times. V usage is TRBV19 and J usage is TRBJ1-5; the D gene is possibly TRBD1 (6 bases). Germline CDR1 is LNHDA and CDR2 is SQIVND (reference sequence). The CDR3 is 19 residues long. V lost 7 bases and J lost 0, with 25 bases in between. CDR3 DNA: TGTGCCAGTAACTTGGGGGAACAGGGCCACTGGGATAGCAATCAGCCCCAGCATTTT. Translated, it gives CASNLGEQGHWDSNQPQHF.

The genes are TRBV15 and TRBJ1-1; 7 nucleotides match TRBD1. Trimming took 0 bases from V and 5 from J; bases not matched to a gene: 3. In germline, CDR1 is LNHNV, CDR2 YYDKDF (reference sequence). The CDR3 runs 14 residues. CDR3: CATSREGGWTEAFF. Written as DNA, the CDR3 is TGTGCCACCAGCAGAGAAGGGGGCTGGACTGAAGCTTTCTTT. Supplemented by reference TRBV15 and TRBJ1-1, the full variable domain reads DAMVIQNPRYQVTQFGKPVTLSCSQTLNHNVMYWYQQKSSQAPKLLFHYYDKDFNNEADTPDNFQSRRPNTSFCFLDIRSPGLGDTAMYLCATSREGGWTEAFFGQGTRLTVV.

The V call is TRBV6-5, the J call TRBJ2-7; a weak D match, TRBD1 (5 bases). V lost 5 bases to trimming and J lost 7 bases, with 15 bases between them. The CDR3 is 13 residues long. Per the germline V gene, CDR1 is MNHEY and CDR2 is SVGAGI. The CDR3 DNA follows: TGTGCCAGCAGTCCGAACACCTCAGGGGAGCAGTACTTC. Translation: CASSPNTSGEQYF.

Here the CDR3 DNA reads TGCGCCAGCAGCTCAGGGCTTAGATACGAGCAGTACTTC. Translating it yields CASSSGLRYEQYF. V and J are TRBV5-1 and TRBJ2-7; TRBD1 is a possible D gene (5 bases). Trimming stripped 3 bases from V and 4 bases from J, with 11 bases between. Germline V gives CDR1 SGHRS, CDR2 YFSETQ. The CDR3 extends over 13 amino acids.

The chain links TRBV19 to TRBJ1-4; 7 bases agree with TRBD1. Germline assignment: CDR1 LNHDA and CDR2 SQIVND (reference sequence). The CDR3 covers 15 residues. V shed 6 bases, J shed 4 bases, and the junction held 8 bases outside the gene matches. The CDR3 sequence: CASSDQPGGNEKLFF. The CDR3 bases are TGTGCCAGTAGCGACCAACCAGGGGGTAATGAAAAACTGTTTTTT.

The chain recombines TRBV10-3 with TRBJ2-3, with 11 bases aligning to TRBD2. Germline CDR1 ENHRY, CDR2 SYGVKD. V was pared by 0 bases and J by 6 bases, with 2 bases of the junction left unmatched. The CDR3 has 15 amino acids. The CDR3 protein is CAISESASGGDTQYF. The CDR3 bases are TGTGCCATCAGTGAGTCGGCTAGCGGGGGGGATACGCAGTATTTT.

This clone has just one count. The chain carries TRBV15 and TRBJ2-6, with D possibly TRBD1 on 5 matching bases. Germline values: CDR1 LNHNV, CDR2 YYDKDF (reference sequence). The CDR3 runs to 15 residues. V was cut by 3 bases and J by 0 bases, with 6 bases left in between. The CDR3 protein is CATSSDSSGANVLTF. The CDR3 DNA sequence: TGTGCCACCAGCAGCGACAGCTCTGGGGCCAACGTCCTGACTTTC.

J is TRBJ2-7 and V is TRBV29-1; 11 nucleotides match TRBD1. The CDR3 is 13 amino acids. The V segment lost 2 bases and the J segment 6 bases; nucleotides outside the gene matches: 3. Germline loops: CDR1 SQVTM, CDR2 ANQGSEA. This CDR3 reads CSVESGTGGEQYF. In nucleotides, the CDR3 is TGCAGCGTTGAAAGTGGGACAGGGGGCGAGCAGTACTTC.

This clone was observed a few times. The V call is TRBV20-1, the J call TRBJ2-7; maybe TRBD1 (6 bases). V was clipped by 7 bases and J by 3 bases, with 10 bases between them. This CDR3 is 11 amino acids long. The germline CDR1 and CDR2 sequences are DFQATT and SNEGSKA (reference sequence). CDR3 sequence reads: CSGGQNYEQYF. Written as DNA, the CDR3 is TGCAGTGGCGGACAGAACTACGAGCAGTACTTC.

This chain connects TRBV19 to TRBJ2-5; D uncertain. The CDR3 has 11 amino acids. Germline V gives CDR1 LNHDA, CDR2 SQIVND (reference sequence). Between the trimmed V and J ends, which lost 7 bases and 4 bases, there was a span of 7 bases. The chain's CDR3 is CASKFGETQYF. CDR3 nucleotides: TGTGCCAGTAAATTCGGAGAGACCCAGTACTTC.

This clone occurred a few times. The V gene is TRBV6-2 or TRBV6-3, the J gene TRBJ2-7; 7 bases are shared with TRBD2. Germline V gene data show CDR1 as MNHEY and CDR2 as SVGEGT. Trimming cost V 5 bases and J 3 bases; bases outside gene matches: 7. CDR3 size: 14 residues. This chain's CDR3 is CASSMTGGVYEQYF. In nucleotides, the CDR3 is TGTGCCAGCAGTATGACGGGAGGCGTCTACGAGCAGTACTTC.

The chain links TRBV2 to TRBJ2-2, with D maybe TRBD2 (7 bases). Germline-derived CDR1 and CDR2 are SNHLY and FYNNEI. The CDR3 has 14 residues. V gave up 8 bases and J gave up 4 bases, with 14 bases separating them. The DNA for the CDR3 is TGTGCCAGCGGGGGGGCTAGTCCCACCGGGGAGCTGTTTTTT. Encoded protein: CASGGASPTGELFF. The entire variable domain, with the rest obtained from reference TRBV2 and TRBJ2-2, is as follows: EPEVTQTPSHQVTQMGQEVILRCVPISNHLYFYWYRQILGQKVEFLVSFYNNEISEKSEIFDDQFSVERPDGSNFTLKIRSTKLEDSAMYFCASGGASPTGELFFGEGSRLTVL.

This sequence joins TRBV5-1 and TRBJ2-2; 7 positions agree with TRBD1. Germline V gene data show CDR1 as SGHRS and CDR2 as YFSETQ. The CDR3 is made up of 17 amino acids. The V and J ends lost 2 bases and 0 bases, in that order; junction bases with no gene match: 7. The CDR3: CASSLNVGQSNTGELFF. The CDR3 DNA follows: TGCGCCAGCAGCTTAAATGTGGGACAGTCGAACACCGGGGAGCTGTTTTTT.